This T cell receptor beta chain was captured in a study of blood T cell repertoires in COVID-19. Study context: PBMCs, B-cell-depleted T cells, or T cells provided the cDNA or gDNA that made up the material.

Germline V gives CDR1 SGHTA, CDR2 FQGNSA. Deletions cut 4 bases from V and 4 bases from J, with 15 bases between. CDR3 length equals 15 residues. Assay: immunoSEQ multiplex PCR; the TCRdb copy retains only in-frame clones and omits some. The sample comprises about 46,000 clones, 75% to 90% of which are singletons, and less than 35% rests with the top ten. The gene calls are TRBV7-2 and TRBJ2-3; D might be TRBD1 (5 bases). The source is a woman aged 80 or over with COVID-19, enrolled during active disease. Material for sequencing was peripheral blood. The CDR3: CASSYQGVSADTQYF. The CDR3 DNA follows: TGTGCCAGCAGCTACCAAGGGGTTTCCGCAGATACGCAGTATTTT.